What follows is one TCR beta chain and its context. Its antigen is still unknown. The sample originates from a study of T cell responses to AZD1222 COVID-19 vaccine. Study results and caveats: Reportedly, nearly half the spike-specific TCRs target unmutated variant regions.

Between the trimmed V and J ends, which lost 0 bases and 3 bases, there was a span of 9 bases. CDR1 is LGHNA, CDR2 YNFKEQ, per germline. The CDR3 has 14 amino acids. TCRdb keeps only in-frame clones here, not all; method: immunoSEQ multiplex PCR. Found here are 150,000 to 200,000 clones, around nine tenths of them singletons; the top ten hold less than 4.5%. This TCR was sampled from an adult who received the MenACWY meningococcal vaccine as a control. The sequences come from peripheral blood, collected 28 days after the second dose of the MenACWY control vaccine. The chain couples TRBV4-2 to TRBJ2-7; D is uncertain. CDR3 region: CASSQDPEYYEQYF. CDR3 DNA: TGTGCCAGCAGCCAAGATCCCGAATACTACGAGCAGTACTTC.